This T cell receptor (beta chain) was sequenced during a study of sequential checkpoint blockade in melanoma. Study summary: Randomization was 1:1 between first-line nivolumab→ipilimumab and ipilimumab→nivolumab. After both sequences, patients received maintenance nivolumab.

Treatment noted: randomized to nivolumab then ipilimumab (arm A) or the reverse (arm B). None of the patients previously received DNA-damaging chemotherapy. From thawed PBMCs, live CD3+CD8+ cells negative for CD19 and CD56 were sorted. This CDR3 has 15 residues. V shed 2 bases, J shed 3 bases, and the junction held 4 bases outside the gene matches. CDR1 is LGHNA, CDR2 YNFKEQ, per germline. Data came from immunoSEQ multiplex PCR; TCRdb stores just in-frame clones and leaves some out. The sample holds more than 4,500 clones; about 85% are singletons and the top ten take approximately 8.8%. This specimen was CD8+ T cells sorted from blood (inferred from file names), taken from a patient given nivolumab and ipilimumab in sequence. The J gene is TRBJ1-2, the V gene TRBV4-2, with 9 bases identical to TRBD1. The clonotype was recovered from a human donor with melanoma. The CDR3 DNA reads as TGTGCCAGCAGCCAACCCGACAGGGGGGACTATGGCTACACCTTC. This sequence encodes CASSQPDRGDYGYTF.